The clone carrying this TCR beta chain turned up a few times. Its antigen is not known. The sample belongs to a study of T cell repertoires in cytomegalovirus infection. Study at large: Matching HLA type and CMV infection were both indicated by public TCR beta signatures.

Findings and caveats of the study: Cumulative public TCR beta family frequency identified carriers of CMV plus the relevant HLA. HLA-C-restricted CMV clonotypes gave the most frequent clonotype in two of eight donors.

MiXCR, run by TCRdb on the reads, gives a single entry per CDR3 protein. The table includes 250,000 or so distinct CDR3 sequences, roughly 9.1% detected once. The sequencing sample was made of PBMCs. The TCR was taken from a human donor in good health (CMV status not recorded). Some clones in this sample may be carry-over from other donors' samples.

CDR3 nucleotide sequence: TGTGCCAGCAGCTTCACCGGGACAGGGGCCTACGAGCAGTACTTC. Its protein is CASSFTGTGAYEQYF. V and J are TRBV5-6 and TRBJ2-7; 10 nucleotides line up with TRBD1. The CDR3 runs 15 residues. Trimming took 2 bases from V and 2 from J; bases not matched to a gene: 4. The germline V gene has CDR1 SGHDT and CDR2 YYEEEE. Supplemented by reference TRBV5-6 and TRBJ2-7, the full variable domain reads DAGVTQSPTHLIKTRGQQVTLRCSPKSGHDTVSWYQQALGQGPQFIFQYYEEEERQRGNFPDRFSGHQFPNYSSELNVNALLLGDSALYLCASSFTGTGAYEQYFGPGTRLTVT.